These 32 T cell receptor beta chains came from one sample sequenced in a study of cytomegalovirus exposure and HLA in healthy donors. The PCR employed 60 Vbeta primers together with 13 Jbeta primers. Clones were read by immunoSEQ multiplex PCR, and TCRdb kept only the in-frame ones, dropping some. The sample carries 200,000 to 250,000 clones, approximately 80% recorded once. The sequenced sample consisted of PBMCs. The receptors derive from a woman between 50 and 59 years old in good health and CMV-seropositive.

The chain couples TRBV7-9 to TRBJ2-5; 9 bases agree with TRBD1. The end of the DNA fits TRBJ2-7 better, so the J call may be wrong. Germline V gives CDR1 SEHNR, CDR2 FQNEAQ (reference sequence). The length of the CDR3 is 16 residues. The CDR3 spells CASSSSTGTGTYEQYF. Written as DNA, the CDR3 is TGTGCCAGCAGCTCTAGTACCGGGACAGGGACCTACGAGCAGTACTTC.

The chain joins TRBV28 to TRBJ2-3, with 7 bases that match TRBD1. The germline V gene encodes CDR1 MDHEN and CDR2 SYDVKM. J was trimmed by 3 bases and V by 6 bases; bases with no gene match: 6. CDR3 length: 14 residues. The CDR3 loop reads CASRRQGRTDTQYF. CDR3 DNA: TGTGCCAGCAGGCGACAGGGTCGGACAGATACGCAGTATTTT.

This chain connects TRBV5-1 to TRBJ2-1; 9 nucleotides agree with TRBD1. The CDR3 spans 16 residues. CDR1 SGHRS and CDR2 YFSETQ come from the germline V gene. V was clipped by 4 bases and J by 4 bases; unmatched bases: 9. This CDR3 reads CASSPGGTGTYNEQFF. In DNA form, the CDR3 reads TGCGCCAGCAGCCCTGGGGGGACAGGGACTTACAATGAGCAGTTCTTC. Using reference TRBV5-1 and TRBJ2-1 for the parts outside the CDR3, the full variable domain is KAGVTQTPRYLIKTRGQQVTLSCSPISGHRSVSWYQQTPGQGLQFLFEYFSETQRNKGNFPGRFSGRQFSNSRSEMNVSTLELGDSALYLCASSPGGTGTYNEQFFGPGTRLTVL.

The V and J genes are TRBV2 and TRBJ2-1, with no clear D. The germline V and J ends were trimmed by 3 bases and 4 bases, with 4 bases remaining between them. Germline V gene lookup returns CDR1 SNHLY and CDR2 FYNNEI. This CDR3 region has 12 residues. The CDR3: CASSERYNEQFF. CDR3 nucleotides: TGTGCCAGCAGTGAGAGATACAATGAGCAGTTCTTC.

The V and J genes are TRBV9 and TRBJ2-7; D is perhaps TRBD2 (5 bases). The V gene lost 6 bases and the J gene lost 1 base, with 11 bases spanning the gap. CDR1 SGDLS and CDR2 YYNGEE come from the germline V gene. The CDR3 length is 13 residues. This CDR3 is CASTPEGSYEQYF. As DNA, the CDR3 is TGTGCCAGCACCCCTGAGGGTTCCTACGAGCAGTACTTC.

Comments on this clone: Given the absence of the conserved phenylalanine or tryptophan at the CDR3 end, a read error is likely. V is TRBV11-2 and J is TRBJ1-3, with D perhaps matching TRBD1 (5 bases). CDR1 is SGHAT, CDR2 FQNNGV, per germline. The CDR3 totals 14 residues. Between the trimmed V and J ends, which lost 5 bases and 4 bases, there was a span of 12 bases. CDR3 DNA sequence: TGTGCCAGCAGCCCCGGGACTGCCGGAAACACCATATATATT. It specifies CASSPGTAGNTIYI.

This chain uses TRBV5-1 with TRBJ2-1; the D gene is possibly TRBD2 (5 bases). Trimming removed 2 bases at V and 5 bases at J, with 8 bases between. Germline assignment: CDR1 SGHRS and CDR2 YFSETQ. CDR3 length: 13 amino acids. CDR3 loop: CASSFEGDNEQFF. CDR3 coding DNA: TGCGCCAGCAGCTTTGAGGGAGACAATGAGCAGTTCTTC.

The V call is TRBV23-1, the J call TRBJ2-3; D perhaps matches TRBD2 (6 bases). TRBV23-1 carries the ORF label, with uncertain function. This CDR3 is 16 amino acids long. Between the trimmed V and J ends, which lost 3 bases and 2 bases, there was a span of 15 bases. The CDR3 is CASSHRTRGLTDTQYF. CDR3 DNA: TGCGCCAGCAGTCACCGGACGCGGGGTCTCACAGATACGCAGTATTTT.

This chain links TRBV27 with TRBJ2-7; 9 bases align to TRBD1. Looked up from germline, CDR1 is MNHEY and CDR2 is SMNVEV (reference sequence). The trim removed 4 bases at V and 4 bases at J, leaving 8 bases unmatched. The CDR3 is 15 residues long. The CDR3 here is CASSWDPTGGYEQYF. The CDR3 DNA follows: TGTGCCAGCAGTTGGGACCCGACAGGGGGATACGAGCAGTACTTC.

The chain uses TRBV4-3 and TRBJ1-3; a weak D match, TRBD1 (5 bases). Germline V gene sequence: CDR1 LGHNA, CDR2 YSLEER. The CDR3 consists of 15 residues. V was pared by 0 bases and J by 1 base, with 7 bases between. The CDR3 DNA reads TGCGCCAGCAGCCAAGATGGGGGGTCTGGAAACACCATATATTTT. Amino acid sequence: CASSQDGGSGNTIYF.

The chain recombines TRBV5-5 with TRBJ2-3; 7 nucleotides match TRBD2. The germline gives CDR1 SGHKS, CDR2 YYEKEE (reference sequence). This CDR3 has 14 residues. Losses at the gene ends were 0 bases for V and 5 bases for J; bases not matched to a gene: 3. As DNA, the CDR3 is TGTGCCAGCAGCTTGGACGGGGGGAAAGATACGCAGTATTTT. This sequence encodes CASSLDGGKDTQYF.

In nucleotides, the CDR3 is TGCGCCAGCAGCTCGGGAGGGGGGGACTCCAATGAGCAGTTCTTC. It yields the protein CASSSGGGDSNEQFF. V is TRBV5-1 and J is TRBJ2-1; TRBD2 agrees at 8 bases. Germline V gene sequence: CDR1 SGHRS, CDR2 YFSETQ. The CDR3 is made up of 15 amino acids. Trimming cost V 3 bases and J 6 bases; bases outside gene matches: 8.

The chain combines TRBV10-1 with TRBJ2-1; 10 nucleotides match TRBD2. This CDR3 has 14 residues. Germline CDR1 WNHNN, CDR2 SYGVQD (reference sequence). V shed 2 bases and J 13 bases; nucleotides not matched to a gene: 8. CDR3 residues: CASSEGVAGGFQFF. Here the CDR3 DNA reads TGCGCCAGCAGTGAGGGAGTAGCGGGGGGCTTCCAGTTCTTC.

In this sample, this clone turned up a few times. The V and J genes are TRBV4-1 and TRBJ2-7; no firm D call. V lost 0 bases to trimming and J lost 1 base, with 13 bases between them. Germline CDR1 is MGHRA and CDR2 is YSYEKL. This CDR3 comprises 16 residues. The CDR3 region is CASSQDSAGESYEQYF. In nucleotides, the CDR3 is TGCGCCAGCAGCCAAGATTCGGCAGGTGAGTCCTACGAGCAGTACTTC.

The V gene is TRBV15, the J gene TRBJ2-7; D possibly corresponds to TRBD2 (5 bases). Germline V gene lookup returns CDR1 LNHNV and CDR2 YYDKDF (reference sequence). The V end lost 0 bases, the J end lost 4 bases, and 7 bases lay between the germline ends. The CDR3 is 13 residues long. CDR3 bases: TGTGCCACCAGCAGAGAAACGGGGTACGAGCAGTACTTC. Translated: CATSRETGYEQYF.

This chain links TRBV9 with TRBJ2-7; 8 positions match TRBD1. CDR1 and CDR2 (germline): SGDLS, YYNGEE. Unmatched junction bases numbered 10, after V lost 4 bases and J lost 4 bases. This CDR3 has 15 residues. DNA for the CDR3: TGTGCCAGCAGCCCACGGACAGGGAATTCATACGAGCAGTACTTC. Protein product: CASSPRTGNSYEQYF.

This clone has more than one count but fewer than ten. The chain combines TRBV5-8 with TRBJ1-5; TRBD1 matches 9 bases. Germline V CDR1 and CDR2: SGHTS, YDEGEE. The CDR3 totals 15 residues. V was clipped by 4 bases and J by 7 bases; unmatched bases: 9. In DNA form, the CDR3 reads TGTGCCAGCAGCCCCACGGACAGGGGAGGACAGCCCCAGCATTTT. It codes for CASSPTDRGGQPQHF.

This clone is a singleton in its sample. The V gene is TRBV29-1, the J gene TRBJ2-3; the match to TRBD1 covers 9 bases. In germline, CDR1 is SQVTM, CDR2 ANQGSEA. The junction had 11 bases not matched to a gene; V was cut back by 7 bases and J by 6 bases. The CDR3 loop spans 14 amino acids. The CDR3 coding sequence is TGCAGCGCCGGACAGGGGACAAAGGGGGATACGCAGTATTTT. It specifies CSAGQGTKGDTQYF.

The chain couples TRBV7-9 to TRBJ1-6, with D hard to call. This CDR3 region has 12 residues. Germline CDR1 and CDR2: SEHNR and FQNEAQ (reference sequence). V shed 5 bases and J shed 6 bases, with 5 bases lying between them. The CDR3 DNA is TGTGCCAGCAGCCTCCTTAATTCACCCCTCCACTTT. This codes for CASSLLNSPLHF.

V and J are TRBV7-3 and TRBJ1-6; tentatively, D is TRBD1 (5 bases). V gave up 1 base and J gave up 10 bases, with 14 bases separating them. Per germline, CDR1 SGHTA and CDR2 FQGTGA. The CDR3 is 15 amino acids. The CDR3 protein is CASSLRQGSRSPLHF. The CDR3 DNA is TGTGCCAGCAGCTTAAGGCAGGGATCAAGATCACCCCTCCACTTT.

The chain has TRBV11-2 and TRBJ1-1, with TRBD1 as a possible D gene (6 bases). Germline values: CDR1 SGHAT, CDR2 FQNNGV. Trimming took 6 bases from V and 1 from J, leaving 15 bases between them. There are 15 residues in the CDR3. The CDR3 DNA follows: TGTGCCAGCAGAGAGAGAGGGGGGGGGAACACTGAAGCTTTCTTT. It yields the protein CASRERGGGNTEAFF.

J is TRBJ2-3 and V is TRBV4-1; 11 bases align to TRBD2. This CDR3 region has 15 residues. Germline CDR1 MGHRA, CDR2 YSYEKL. Trimming at V came to 3 bases and at J to 5 bases, leaving 4 bases not matched to a gene. The CDR3 loop is CASSQIAGGVDTQYF. The CDR3 nucleotides read TGCGCCAGCAGCCAGATAGCGGGGGGGGTAGATACGCAGTATTTT.

This chain connects TRBV7-2 to TRBJ2-7, with D unclear. CDR3 length: 15 amino acids. Germline-derived CDR1 and CDR2 are SGHTA and FQGNSA. Trimming took 5 bases from V and 3 from J, leaving 17 bases between them. The CDR3 region has the DNA TGTGCCAGCAGCCTAAGACTTGTAGGAAGCTACGAGCAGTACTTC. Protein sequence: CASSLRLVGSYEQYF.

The chain couples TRBV9 to TRBJ1-1, with 9 bases fitting TRBD1. This CDR3 has 15 residues. V was pared by 0 bases and J by 1 base, with 1 base of the junction left unmatched. CDR1 and CDR2 from the germline V gene are SGDLS and YYNGEE. CDR3 sequence reads: CASSVVGQGNTEAFF. The CDR3 region has the DNA TGTGCCAGCAGCGTAGTGGGACAGGGGAACACTGAAGCTTTCTTT.

The chain has TRBV4-1 and TRBJ1-4; D remains unclear. The CDR3 runs to 15 residues. Germline lookup yields CDR1 MGHRA and CDR2 YSYEKL. V lost 1 base and J lost 5, with 11 bases in between. The CDR3 sequence is CASSQGPRENEKLFF. In DNA, the CDR3 is TGCGCCAGCAGCCAAGGCCCTAGAGAAAATGAAAAACTGTTTTTT.

The chain links TRBV9 to TRBJ1-2; 7 positions match TRBD1. Per germline, CDR1 SGDLS and CDR2 YYNGEE. With 2 bases clipped from V and 1 base from J, the junction kept 2 bases outside the gene matches. The CDR3 consists of 14 residues. The CDR3 sequence is CASSVGQNNYGYTF. CDR3 DNA sequence: TGTGCCAGCAGCGTGGGACAGAATAACTATGGCTACACCTTC. The full variable domain, completed using reference TRBV9 and TRBJ1-2, is DSGVTQTPKHLITATGQRVTLRCSPRSGDLSVYWYQQSLDQGLQFLIQYYNGEERAKGNILERFSAQQFPDLHSELNLSSLELGDSALYFCASSVGQNNYGYTFGSGTRLTVV.

The chain is built from TRBV7-3 and TRBJ1-5, with a possible D match to TRBD1 (5 bases). V was pared by 2 bases and J by 2 bases, with 7 bases between. The germline V gene has CDR1 SGHTA and CDR2 FQGTGA. CDR3 size: 14 residues. The CDR3 DNA sequence: TGTGCCAGCAGCTTACAGGGTGGCAATCAGCCCCAGCATTTT. Amino acid sequence: CASSLQGGNQPQHF.

The chain combines TRBV6-6 with TRBJ1-1; no clear D gene. Trimming cost V 7 bases and J 1 base, with 10 bases left between them. The germline CDR1 and CDR2 sequences are MNHNY and SVGAGI (reference sequence). This CDR3 has 13 residues. In nucleotides, the CDR3 is TGTGCCAGCACGGCAGACTCGAACACTGAAGCTTTCTTT. This encodes CASTADSNTEAFF.

In this sample, this clone turned up once. This rearrangement joins TRBV4-1 to TRBJ1-1; D is possibly TRBD1 (5 bases). V lost 2 bases and J lost 4, with 14 bases in between. CDR1 and CDR2 from the germline V gene are MGHRA and YSYEKL. The CDR3 is 15 amino acids. CDR3 region: CASSQLGLSGTEAFF. DNA of the CDR3: TGCGCCAGCAGCCAATTGGGGCTATCTGGCACTGAAGCTTTCTTT.

Remarks on this clone: Other nucleotide sequences in the sample specify the same CDR3. The chain couples TRBV18 to TRBJ1-2, with D tentatively TRBD1 (6 bases). The CDR3 runs 14 residues. Deletions cut 3 bases from V and 4 bases from J, with 12 bases between. Germline V lookup: CDR1 KGHSH, CDR2 LQKENI. CDR3 sequence (DNA): TGTGCCAGCTCACCCAATGGGGGCAGCTATGGCTACACCTTC. Its translation is CASSPNGGSYGYTF.

This rearrangement joins TRBV19 to TRBJ1-1; 8 bases line up with TRBD1. In germline, CDR1 is LNHDA, CDR2 SQIVND (reference sequence). V shed 2 bases, J shed 4 bases, and the junction held 9 bases outside the gene matches. There are 16 residues in the CDR3. CDR3 amino acids: CASSIRGGRGPTEAFF. DNA of the CDR3: TGTGCCAGTAGTATAAGGGGTGGCAGGGGGCCCACTGAAGCTTTCTTT.

The gene calls are TRBV7-2 and TRBJ2-5; maybe TRBD1 (5 bases). The CDR3 has 13 residues. The germline V gene encodes CDR1 SGHTA and CDR2 FQGNSA. The V and J ends lost 4 bases and 5 bases respectively, with 11 bases between them. The CDR3: CASSSDPGETQYF. CDR3 nucleotide sequence: TGTGCCAGCAGCTCGGACCCAGGGGAGACCCAGTACTTC.